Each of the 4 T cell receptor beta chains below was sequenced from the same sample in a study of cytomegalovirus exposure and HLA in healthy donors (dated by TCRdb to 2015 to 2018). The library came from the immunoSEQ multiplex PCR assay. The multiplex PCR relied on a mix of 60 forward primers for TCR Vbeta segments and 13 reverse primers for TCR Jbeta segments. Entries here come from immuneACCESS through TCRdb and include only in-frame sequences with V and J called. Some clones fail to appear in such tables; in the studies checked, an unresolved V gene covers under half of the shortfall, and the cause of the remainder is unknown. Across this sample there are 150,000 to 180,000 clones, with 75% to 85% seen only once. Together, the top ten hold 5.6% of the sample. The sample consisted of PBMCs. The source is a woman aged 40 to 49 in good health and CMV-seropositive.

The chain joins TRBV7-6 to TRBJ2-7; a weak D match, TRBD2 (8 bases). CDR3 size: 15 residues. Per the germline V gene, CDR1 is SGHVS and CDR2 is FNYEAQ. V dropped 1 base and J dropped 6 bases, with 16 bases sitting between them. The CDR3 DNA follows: TGTGCCAGCAGCTTAGTTCGGGAGGGGGCACCCGAGCAGTACTTC. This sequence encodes CASSLVREGAPEQYF.

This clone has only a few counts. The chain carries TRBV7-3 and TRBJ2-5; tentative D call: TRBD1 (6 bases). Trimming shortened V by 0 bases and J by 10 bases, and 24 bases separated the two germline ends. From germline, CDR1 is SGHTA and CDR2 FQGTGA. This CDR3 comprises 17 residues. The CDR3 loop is CASSLTKPGAPQGVQYF. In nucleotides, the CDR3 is TGTGCCAGCAGCTTAACCAAACCAGGGGCTCCCCAGGGTGTCCAGTACTTC. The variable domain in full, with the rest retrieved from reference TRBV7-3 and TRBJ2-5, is GAGVSQTPSNKVTEKGKYVELRCDPISGHTALYWYRQSLGQGPEFLIYFQGTGAADDSGLPNDRFFAVRPEGSVSTLKIQRTERGDSAVYLCASSLTKPGAPQGVQYFGPGTRLLVL.

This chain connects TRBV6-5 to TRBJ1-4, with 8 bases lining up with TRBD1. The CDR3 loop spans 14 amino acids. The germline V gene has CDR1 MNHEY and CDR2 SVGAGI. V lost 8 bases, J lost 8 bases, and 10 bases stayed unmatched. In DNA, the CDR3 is TGTGCCAGCGGATCAGGGGGCGCCGGGGAAAAACTGTTTTTT. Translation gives CASGSGGAGEKLFF.

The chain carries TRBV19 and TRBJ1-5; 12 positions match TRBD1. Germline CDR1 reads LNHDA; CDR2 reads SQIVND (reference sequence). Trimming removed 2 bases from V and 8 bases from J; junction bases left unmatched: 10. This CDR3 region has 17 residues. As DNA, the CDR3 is TGTGCCAGTAGTATAAGTGGTAAGGGACAGGGGGCGAAGCCCCAGCATTTT. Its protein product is CASSISGKGQGAKPQHF.